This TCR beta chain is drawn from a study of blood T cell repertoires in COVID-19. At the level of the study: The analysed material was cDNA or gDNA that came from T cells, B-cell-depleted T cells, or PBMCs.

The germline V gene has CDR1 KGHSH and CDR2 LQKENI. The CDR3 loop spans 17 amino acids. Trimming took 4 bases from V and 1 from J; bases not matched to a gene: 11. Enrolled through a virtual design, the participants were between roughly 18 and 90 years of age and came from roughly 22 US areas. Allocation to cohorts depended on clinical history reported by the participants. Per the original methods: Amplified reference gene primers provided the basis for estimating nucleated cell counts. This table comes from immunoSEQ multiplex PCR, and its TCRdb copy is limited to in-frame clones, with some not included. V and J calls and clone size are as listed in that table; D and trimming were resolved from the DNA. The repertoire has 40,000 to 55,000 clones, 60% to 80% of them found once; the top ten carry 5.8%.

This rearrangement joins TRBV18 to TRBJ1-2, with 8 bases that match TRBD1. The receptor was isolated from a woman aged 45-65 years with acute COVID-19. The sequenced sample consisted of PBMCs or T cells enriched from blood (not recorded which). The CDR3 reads CASSLPQGVTLNYGYTF. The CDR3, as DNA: TGTGCCAGCTCACTACCACAGGGGGTGACCCTTAACTATGGCTACACCTTC.